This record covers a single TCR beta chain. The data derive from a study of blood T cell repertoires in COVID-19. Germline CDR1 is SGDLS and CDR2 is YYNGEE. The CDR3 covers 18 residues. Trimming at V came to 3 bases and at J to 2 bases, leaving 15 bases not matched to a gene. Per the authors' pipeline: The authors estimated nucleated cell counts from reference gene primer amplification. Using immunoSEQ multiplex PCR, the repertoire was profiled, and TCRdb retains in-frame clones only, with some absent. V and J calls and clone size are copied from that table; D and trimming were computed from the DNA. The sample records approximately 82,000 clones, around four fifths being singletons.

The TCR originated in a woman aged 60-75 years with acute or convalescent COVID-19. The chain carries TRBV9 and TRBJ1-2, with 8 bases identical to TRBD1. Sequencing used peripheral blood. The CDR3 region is CASSDLKTGGIGNYGYTF. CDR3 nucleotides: TGTGCCAGCAGCGACCTCAAAACAGGGGGGATAGGGAACTATGGCTACACCTTC.